This TCR beta chain emerged from a study of immune characterization of retroperitoneal liposarcoma. TCRdb passed the PCR reads through MiXCR, listing each CDR3 protein once. The table has about 10,000 distinct CDR3 sequences, 25% to 35% seen once. The CDR3 totals 16 residues. The junction had 3 bases not matched to a gene; V was cut back by 2 bases and J by 0 bases. Germline CDR1 MNHNS, CDR2 SASEGT. This clonotype was seen many times. The clonotype was recovered from a female donor with retroperitoneal liposarcoma. The chain joins TRBV6-1 to TRBJ2-1; 8 bases are a match to TRBD1. Material: tumor tissue. The CDR3 sequence: CASSERTGGSYNEQFF. In DNA form, the CDR3 reads TGTGCCAGCAGTGAACGAACAGGGGGCTCCTACAATGAGCAGTTCTTC.